The clone carrying this TCR beta chain was found many times. Its antigen is unknown. CDR1 is MNHNY, CDR2 SVGAGI, per germline (reference sequence). Between the trimmed V and J ends, which lost 2 bases and 2 bases, there was a span of 7 bases. The CDR3 totals 13 residues. The data belong to a study of T-cell reconstitution after alpha-beta-depleted transplantation in children. Unique molecular identifiers were incorporated during preparation of the TCRbeta library. TCRdb re-called the PCR reads through MiXCR, storing one row per CDR3 protein. The sample records 450,000 to 600,000 distinct CDR3 sequences, roughly 13% being singletons. Study-level findings and limits: It was surviving recipient T cells and thymic progenitors that gave some patients high TCRbeta diversity at day 60. Reportedly, roughly two months post-transplant, alpha-beta T cells arose from several hundred expanded graft clones.

The sample here was PBMCs, mostly from graft donor cells, taken 360 days after TCRalphabeta/CD19-depleted stem cell transplant. This chain joins TRBV6-6 and TRBJ2-7, with D unresolved. This clonotype originated in a male patient under 18 who had a stem cell transplant for acute myeloid leukemia, so the T cells may come from the graft donor. The CDR3 DNA reads TGTGCCAGCAGTTACCAGCCTGCCTACGAGCAGTACTTC. It translates to CASSYQPAYEQYF.